The subject of this entry is one T cell receptor (beta chain). Its cognate antigen is unknown. The data were obtained in a study of T cell repertoires in cytomegalovirus infection. About the study: CMV infection together with matching HLA type was indicated by public TCR beta signatures. Points from the study as a whole: Clonotypes of TCR beta that were HLA-C-restricted and CMV-specific dominated the ex vivo response.

The CDR3 length is 13 residues. The germline CDR1 and CDR2 sequences are SNHLY and FYNNEI. The ends were cut back, 8 bases at V and 1 base at J, with 9 bases in the middle. Each CDR3 protein gets one entry after TCRdb re-called the reads with MiXCR. Here the sample spans approximately 700,000 distinct CDR3 sequences, approximately 40% being singletons. V gene TRBV2 combines with J gene TRBJ1-5; possibly TRBD1 for D (5 bases). The specimen was PBMCs. The receptor was derived from a human donor in good health (CMV status not recorded). Some clones in this sample may be carry-over from other donors' samples. CDR3 sequence: CASLRDSNQPQHF. The CDR3 region has the DNA TGTGCCAGCTTACGGGACAGCAATCAGCCCCAGCATTTT.